What follows are 17 T cell receptor beta chains derived from one specimen sequenced in a study of shared clonotypes between healthy human individuals. The table came from immunoSEQ multiplex PCR; TCRdb's copy has only in-frame clones and leaves some out. The sample lists under 600,000 clones, roughly four fifths occurring once. The sequencing sample was made of PBMCs. Receptors originate from a woman between 40 and 50 years old in good health. Some clones in this sample may be carry-over from other donors' samples.

With regard to this clone: This likely came from a read error, as a far larger clone is one base away. The same CDR3 arises from other DNA sequences in this sample as well. The chain links TRBV7-9 to TRBJ1-5, with TRBD1 matching 7 bases. CDR3 length: 13 residues. The germline gives CDR1 SEHNR, CDR2 FQNEAQ (reference sequence). V trimming: 5 bases; J trimming: 7 bases; junction bases outside the gene matches: 5. The chain's CDR3 is CASSPEGAQPQHF. The CDR3 DNA reads as TGTGCCAGCAGCCCAGAGGGGGCCCAGCCCCAGCATTTT.

The chain employs TRBV28 and TRBJ1-5, with 8 nucleotides matching TRBD1. The J segment lost 8 bases and the V segment lost 5 bases, leaving 14 bases of the junction unmatched. Germline-derived CDR1 and CDR2 are MDHEN and SYDVKM. The CDR3 length is 16 residues. CDR3 loop: CASSHTKAGGLEPQHF. The CDR3 DNA is TGTGCCAGCAGTCACACCAAGGCAGGGGGCCTTGAGCCCCAGCATTTT.

This clone was counted once. The V gene is TRBV9, the J gene TRBJ1-1; D might be TRBD1 (6 bases). CDR3 size: 15 residues. Trimming removed 4 bases at V and 1 base at J, with 14 bases between. The germline CDR1 and CDR2 sequences are SGDLS and YYNGEE. For the CDR3, the DNA is TGTGCCAGCAGCATCCGACAGGACCCGAACACTGAAGCTTTCTTT. This translates into CASSIRQDPNTEAFF.

Comments on this clone: One end of the junction does not line up with germline, which may come from a read error. The chain couples TRBV5-4 to TRBJ2-1; 11 bases agree with TRBD2. The V gene's germline CDR1 is SGHNT and CDR2 YYREEE (reference sequence). The CDR3 runs 16 residues. CDR3 protein: CASNLGSSGRIDEQFF. The CDR3 bases are TGTGCCAGCAACTTGGGTTCTAGCGGGAGGATCGATGAGCAGTTCTTC.

The chain couples TRBV29-1 to TRBJ2-4, with no clear D. Trimming cost V 1 base and J 4 bases, with 5 bases left between them. This CDR3 has 12 amino acids. CDR1 is SQVTM and CDR2 is ANQGSEA in the germline V gene. For the CDR3, the DNA is TGCAGCGTTGAAGTCAGTAAAAACATTCAGTACTTC. It translates to CSVEVSKNIQYF.

With respect to this clone: This sample also contains other DNA sequences that code for the same CDR3. The genes are TRBV5-1 and TRBJ2-2; D gene uncertain. Germline V CDR1 and CDR2: SGHRS, YFSETQ. V shed 0 bases and J shed 2 bases, with 2 bases lying between them. The CDR3 covers 13 residues. The CDR3 reads CASSLDNTGELFF. Here the CDR3 DNA reads TGCGCCAGCAGCTTGGATAACACCGGGGAGCTGTTTTTT.

V usage is TRBV2 and J usage is TRBJ2-1; 7 nucleotides line up with TRBD2. CDR1 is SNHLY, CDR2 FYNNEI, per germline. The CDR3 is 15 residues long. V shed 10 bases, J shed 5 bases, and the junction held 14 bases outside the gene matches. The CDR3 sequence is CAIRGEGSGNNEQFF. The CDR3 region has the DNA TGTGCCATCAGAGGGGAGGGGTCGGGGAACAATGAGCAGTTCTTC. Together with reference TRBV2 and TRBJ2-1, the CDR3 gives the full variable domain: EPEVTQTPSHQVTQMGQEVILRCVPISNHLYFYWYRQILGQKVEFLVSFYNNEISEKSEIFDDQFSVERPDGSNFTLKIRSTKLEDSAMYFCAIRGEGSGNNEQFFGPGTRLTVL.

The chain has TRBV11-3 and TRBJ2-1; 7 nucleotides align to TRBD2. This CDR3 contains 14 residues. Germline V gene sequence: CDR1 SGHNT, CDR2 YENEEA. J was trimmed by 3 bases and V by 3 bases; bases with no gene match: 2. CDR3 DNA sequence: TGTGCCAGCAGCTTCAAGCGGGGCTACAATGAGCAGTTCTTC. It translates to CASSFKRGYNEQFF.

The rearrangement uses TRBV28 and TRBJ1-4; the D gene is possibly TRBD1 (5 bases). The V and J ends lost 8 bases and 6 bases respectively, with 10 bases between them. The CDR3 runs to 12 residues. Germline V gene sequence: CDR1 MDHEN, CDR2 SYDVKM. The CDR3 DNA follows: TGTGCCAGCTTTAGGGGCTATGAAAAACTGTTTTTT. Amino acid sequence: CASFRGYEKLFF.

This clone has just a few counts. The rearrangement uses TRBV5-1 and TRBJ2-7; unclear D gene. The V gene's germline CDR1 is SGHRS and CDR2 YFSETQ. The CDR3 totals 14 residues. V lost 4 bases and J lost 3, with 14 bases in between. CDR3 amino acids: CASSNSGRHYEQYF. The CDR3 DNA sequence: TGCGCCAGCAGCAACTCGGGTCGGCACTACGAGCAGTACTTC.

The chain links TRBV7-2 to TRBJ1-2, with 7 bases fitting TRBD1. V shed 3 bases, J shed 4 bases, and the junction held 14 bases outside the gene matches. Per germline, CDR1 SGHTA and CDR2 FQGNSA. This CDR3 has 17 residues. CDR3 protein: CASSLGSGQPLRYGYTF. The CDR3 region has the DNA TGTGCCAGCAGCTTGGGCTCGGGACAGCCACTTCGCTATGGCTACACCTTC.

J is TRBJ2-7 and V is TRBV7-9; 10 positions agree with TRBD2. The V gene end was trimmed by 5 bases and the J gene end by 6 bases; junction bases not matched to a gene: 16. The CDR3 runs to 17 residues. The germline V gene has CDR1 SEHNR and CDR2 FQNEAQ (reference sequence). As DNA, the CDR3 is TGTGCCAGCAGCCCAATAGCGGGAGGAGTCTCTTCGGCCGAGCAGTACTTC. It codes for CASSPIAGGVSSAEQYF.

The gene calls are TRBV5-1 and TRBJ1-5; D possibly corresponds to TRBD1 (5 bases). The length of the CDR3 is 13 residues. Trimming left V 1 base short and J 5 bases short, with 7 bases between. Germline V gives CDR1 SGHRS, CDR2 YFSETQ. The CDR3 sequence is CASSLLTDQPQHF. DNA for the CDR3: TGCGCCAGCAGCTTGTTGACAGATCAGCCCCAGCATTTT. The complete variable domain, with remaining parts taken from reference TRBV5-1 and TRBJ1-5, reads KAGVTQTPRYLIKTRGQQVTLSCSPISGHRSVSWYQQTPGQGLQFLFEYFSETQRNKGNFPGRFSGRQFSNSRSEMNVSTLELGDSALYLCASSLLTDQPQHFGDGTRLSIL.

As concerns this clone: Just one base apart from a much larger clone, this may be a read error. The sample carries other DNA sequences with the same CDR3. CDR3 sequence reads: CASSPLVLGTVEAFF. The CDR3 bases are TGTGCCAGCTCACCACTAGTCTTGGGGACAGTGGAAGCTTTCTTT. The chain combines TRBV18 with TRBJ1-1; TRBD1 agrees at 7 bases. J lost 8 bases, V lost 1 base, and 10 bases had no gene match. CDR3 size: 15 residues. Germline CDR1 is KGHSH and CDR2 is LQKENI.

This clone was observed a few times. J is TRBJ1-5 and V is TRBV6-6; D unresolved. This CDR3 region has 12 residues. Germline V gives CDR1 MNHNY, CDR2 SVGAGI (reference sequence). V was shortened by 9 bases and J by 2 bases, with 8 bases between the two germline ends. The DNA of the CDR3 is TGTGCCAGTAGGGAGGGCAATCAGCCCCAGCATTTT. It translates to CASREGNQPQHF.

In this sample, this clone turned up a few times. This chain connects TRBV28 to TRBJ2-2, with 9 bases fitting TRBD2. Trimming at V came to 5 bases and at J to 6 bases, leaving 10 bases not matched to a gene. Per germline, CDR1 MDHEN and CDR2 SYDVKM. The CDR3 consists of 16 residues. CDR3: CASSPQGGGRAGELFF. CDR3 nucleotide sequence: TGTGCCAGCAGTCCCCAAGGTGGCGGGAGGGCCGGGGAGCTGTTTTTT.

This clone was counted between two and nine times. V and J are TRBV29-1 and TRBJ2-3; TRBD2 agrees at 9 bases. The germline V gene encodes CDR1 SQVTM and CDR2 ANQGSEA. Germline trimming cut 0 bases from V and 4 bases from J; bases unmatched to any gene: 5. This CDR3 is 15 amino acids long. Here the CDR3 reads CSVEEGLAGSDTQYF. DNA for the CDR3: TGCAGCGTTGAAGAGGGGCTAGCGGGATCAGATACGCAGTATTTT.